This T cell receptor (beta chain) was captured by sequencing in a study of OX40 agonist ivuxolimab in advanced cancers. Only in-frame clones appear in the TCRdb table, and some are missing; sequencing was by immunoSEQ multiplex PCR. The sample has about 84,000 clones, more than 80% seen once. The length of the CDR3 is 14 residues. The V end was cut by 2 bases, the J end by 4 bases, with 8 bases between. Germline values: CDR1 MNHEY, CDR2 SVGAGI. This TCR came from an adult with an advanced solid tumor such as melanoma, head and neck, liver or kidney cancer. The chain employs TRBV6-5 and TRBJ2-2; D gene unclear. The sequencing here drew on CD4+ or CD8+ T cells sorted from blood, taken in a trial of the OX40 agonist ivuxolimab. As DNA, the CDR3 is TGTGCCAGCAGTTACACAGACGGCACCGGGGAGCTGTTTTTT. Residues: CASSYTDGTGELFF.